A single T cell receptor beta chain is shown here with its context. Its antigen is unknown. From the roughly 120-subject validation cohort, which was separate from the roughly 680-subject first cohort, the donors were drawn. Data came from immunoSEQ multiplex PCR; TCRdb stores just in-frame clones and leaves some out. The table includes about 160,000 clones, roughly 91% detected once. This sample is drawn from a study of cytomegalovirus exposure and HLA in healthy donors. Study outcomes and limitations: A subsequent analysis found that TCR clusters from the first cohort also tended to co-occur in the 90 to 150 validation repertoires, with about 94% of cluster scores above 0. Listed as cytomegalovirus-associated were 150 or so TCR beta chains.

The CDR3 has 13 residues. Per germline, CDR1 LNHDA and CDR2 SQIVND (reference sequence). Trimming left V 3 bases short and J 4 bases short, with 10 bases between. Sequenced input: PBMCs. The V call is TRBV19, the J call TRBJ2-7; D might be TRBD2 (5 bases). The receptor's source is a woman aged 18-30 years in good health and CMV-seropositive. CDR3 protein: CASSMLAGYEQYF. CDR3 DNA sequence: TGTGCCAGTAGTATGCTAGCCGGATACGAGCAGTACTTC.